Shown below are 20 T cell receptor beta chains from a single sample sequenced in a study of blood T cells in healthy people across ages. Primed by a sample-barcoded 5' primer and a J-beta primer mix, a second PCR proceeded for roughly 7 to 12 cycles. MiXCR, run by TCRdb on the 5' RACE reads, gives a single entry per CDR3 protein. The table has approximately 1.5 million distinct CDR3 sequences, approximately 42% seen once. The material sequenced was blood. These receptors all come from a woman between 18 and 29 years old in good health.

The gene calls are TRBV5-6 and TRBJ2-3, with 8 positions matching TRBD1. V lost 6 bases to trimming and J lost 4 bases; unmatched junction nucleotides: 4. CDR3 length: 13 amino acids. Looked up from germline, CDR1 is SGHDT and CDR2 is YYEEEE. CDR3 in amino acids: CASTQGDADTQYF. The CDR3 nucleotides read TGTGCCAGCACACAGGGGGACGCAGATACGCAGTATTTT.

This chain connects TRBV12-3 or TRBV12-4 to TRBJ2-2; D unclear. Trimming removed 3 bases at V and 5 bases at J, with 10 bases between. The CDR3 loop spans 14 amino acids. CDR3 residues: CASSFGLRTGELFF. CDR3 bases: TGTGCCAGCAGTTTCGGTCTACGGACCGGGGAGCTGTTTTTT.

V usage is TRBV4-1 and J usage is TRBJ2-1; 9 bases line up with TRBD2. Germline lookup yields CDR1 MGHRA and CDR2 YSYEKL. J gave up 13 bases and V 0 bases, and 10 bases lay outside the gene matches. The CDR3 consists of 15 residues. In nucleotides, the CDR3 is TGCGCCAGCAGCCAAGATCAGGGTCGGGGGACTAGCCAGTTCTTC. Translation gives CASSQDQGRGTSQFF.

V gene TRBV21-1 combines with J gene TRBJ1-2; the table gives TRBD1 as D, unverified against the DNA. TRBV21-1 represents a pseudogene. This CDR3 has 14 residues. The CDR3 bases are TGTGCCAGCAGCAAAGAGGGGGGCGGATATGGCTACACCTTC. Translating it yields CASSKEGGGYGYTF.

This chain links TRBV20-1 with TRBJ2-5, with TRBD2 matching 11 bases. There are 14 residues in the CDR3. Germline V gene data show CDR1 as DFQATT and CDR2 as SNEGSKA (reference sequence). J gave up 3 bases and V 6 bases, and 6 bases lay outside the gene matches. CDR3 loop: CSASTSGAKETQYF. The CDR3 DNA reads TGCAGTGCCTCGACTAGCGGGGCCAAAGAGACCCAGTACTTC.

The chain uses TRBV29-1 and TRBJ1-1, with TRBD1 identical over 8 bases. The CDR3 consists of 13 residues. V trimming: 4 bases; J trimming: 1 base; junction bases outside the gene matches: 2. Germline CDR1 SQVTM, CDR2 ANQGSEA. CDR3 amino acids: CSVGGTGNTEAFF. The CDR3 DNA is TGCAGCGTTGGGGGGACAGGGAACACTGAAGCTTTCTTT. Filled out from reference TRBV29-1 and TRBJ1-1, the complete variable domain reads SAVISQKPSRDICQRGTSLTIQCQVDSQVTMMFWYRQQPGQSLTLIATANQGSEATYESGFVIDKFPISRPNLTFSTLTVSNMSPEDSSIYLCSVGGTGNTEAFFGQGTRLTVV.

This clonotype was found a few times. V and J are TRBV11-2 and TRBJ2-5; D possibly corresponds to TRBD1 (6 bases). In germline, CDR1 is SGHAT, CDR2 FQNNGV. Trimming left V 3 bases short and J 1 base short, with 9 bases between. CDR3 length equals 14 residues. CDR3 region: CASSFRTAQETQYF. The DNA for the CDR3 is TGTGCCAGCAGCTTTAGGACAGCCCAAGAGACCCAGTACTTC.

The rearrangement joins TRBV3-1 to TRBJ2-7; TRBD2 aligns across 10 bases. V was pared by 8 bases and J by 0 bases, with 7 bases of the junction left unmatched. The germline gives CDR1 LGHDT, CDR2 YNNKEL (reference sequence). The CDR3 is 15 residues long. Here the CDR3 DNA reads TGTGCCAGCGAGAAGCGGGGGGGCAGCTCCTACGAGCAGTACTTC. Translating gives CASEKRGGSSYEQYF.

For the CDR3, the DNA is TGCAGTGCTAGAGCTCTAGGGGGGACCGTAGGCTACACCTTC. Translated: CSARALGGTVGYTF. The chain employs TRBV20-1 and TRBJ1-2; TRBD1 might be the D (6 bases). Germline CDR1 reads DFQATT; CDR2 reads SNEGSKA (reference sequence). This CDR3 contains 14 residues. Trimming took 1 base from V and 8 from J, leaving 17 bases between them.

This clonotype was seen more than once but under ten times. The CDR3: CASSSWTSGGFEQFF. The CDR3 nucleotides are TGTGCCAGCAGCTCCTGGACTAGCGGGGGGTTTGAGCAGTTCTTC. The chain recombines TRBV13 with TRBJ2-1, with 14 nucleotides matching TRBD2. The CDR3 sequence is 15 residues long. Germline V lookup: CDR1 PRHDT, CDR2 FYEKMQ (reference sequence). The V gene end was trimmed by 4 bases and the J gene end by 9 bases; junction bases not matched to a gene: 5.

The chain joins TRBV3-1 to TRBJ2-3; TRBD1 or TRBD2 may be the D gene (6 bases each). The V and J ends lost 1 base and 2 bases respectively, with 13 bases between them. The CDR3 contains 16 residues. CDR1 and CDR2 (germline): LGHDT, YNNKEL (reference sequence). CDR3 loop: CASSQASGGPTDTQYF. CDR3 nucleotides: TGTGCCAGCAGCCAAGCTTCCGGGGGCCCCACAGATACGCAGTATTTT.

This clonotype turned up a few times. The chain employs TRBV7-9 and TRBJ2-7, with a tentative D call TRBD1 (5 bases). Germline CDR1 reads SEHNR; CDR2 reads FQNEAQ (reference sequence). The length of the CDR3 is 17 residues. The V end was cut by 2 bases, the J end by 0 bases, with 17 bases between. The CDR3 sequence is CASSLTLTGENSYEQYF. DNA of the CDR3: TGTGCCAGCAGCTTAACCTTAACAGGAGAGAACTCCTACGAGCAGTACTTC.

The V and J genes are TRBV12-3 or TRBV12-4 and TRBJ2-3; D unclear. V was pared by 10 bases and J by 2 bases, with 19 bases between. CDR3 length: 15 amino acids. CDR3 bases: TGTGCCATCAGCCCCTTTCACGATAACACAGATACGCAGTATTTT. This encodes CAISPFHDNTDTQYF.

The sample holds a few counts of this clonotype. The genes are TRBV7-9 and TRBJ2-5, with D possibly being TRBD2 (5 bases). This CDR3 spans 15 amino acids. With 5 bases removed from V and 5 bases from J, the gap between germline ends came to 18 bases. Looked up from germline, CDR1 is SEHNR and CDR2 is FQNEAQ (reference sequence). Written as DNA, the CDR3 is TGTGCCAGCAGCGCTCAACTAGAGGTGCGGGAGACCCAGTACTTC. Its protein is CASSAQLEVRETQYF. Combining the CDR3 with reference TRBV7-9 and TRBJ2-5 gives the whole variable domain DTGVSQNPRHKITKRGQNVTFRCDPISEHNRLYWYRQTLGQGPEFLTYFQNEAQLEKSRLLSDRFSAERPKGSFSTLEIQRTEQGDSAMYLCASSAQLEVRETQYFGPGTRLLVL.

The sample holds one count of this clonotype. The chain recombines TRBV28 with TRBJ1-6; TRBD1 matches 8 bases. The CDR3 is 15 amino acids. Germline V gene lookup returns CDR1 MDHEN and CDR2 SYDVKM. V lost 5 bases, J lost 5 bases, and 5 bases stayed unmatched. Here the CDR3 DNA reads TGTGCCAGCAGTGCGGGACAGGTTCATAATTCACCCCTCCACTTT. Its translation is CASSAGQVHNSPLHF.

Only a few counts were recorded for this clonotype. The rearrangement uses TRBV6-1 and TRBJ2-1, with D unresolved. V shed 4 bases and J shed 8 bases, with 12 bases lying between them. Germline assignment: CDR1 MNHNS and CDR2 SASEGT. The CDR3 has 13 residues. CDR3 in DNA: TGTGCCAGCAGTGTGTTAGCTGCGGATGAGCAGTTCTTC. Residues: CASSVLAADEQFF.

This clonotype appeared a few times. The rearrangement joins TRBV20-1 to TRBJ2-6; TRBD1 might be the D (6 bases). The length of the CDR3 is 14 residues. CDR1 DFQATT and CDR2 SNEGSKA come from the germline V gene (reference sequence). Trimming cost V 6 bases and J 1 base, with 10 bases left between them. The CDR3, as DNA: TGCAGTGCAGCGCAGGGGTCTGGGGCCAACGTCCTGACTTTC. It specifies CSAAQGSGANVLTF.

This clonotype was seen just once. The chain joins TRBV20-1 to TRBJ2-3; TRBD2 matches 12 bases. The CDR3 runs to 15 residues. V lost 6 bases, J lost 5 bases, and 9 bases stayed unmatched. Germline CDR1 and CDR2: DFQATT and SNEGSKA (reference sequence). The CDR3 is CSAPLTSGGVDTQYF. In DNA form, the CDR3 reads TGCAGTGCCCCCTTGACTAGCGGGGGAGTAGATACGCAGTATTTT.

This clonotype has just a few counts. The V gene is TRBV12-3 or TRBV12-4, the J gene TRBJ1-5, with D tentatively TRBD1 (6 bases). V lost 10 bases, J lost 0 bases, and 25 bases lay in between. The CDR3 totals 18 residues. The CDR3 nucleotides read TGTGCCATCTGGGGACAAGAGGGACCGCAACATAGCAATCAGCCCCAGCATTTT. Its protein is CAIWGQEGPQHSNQPQHF.

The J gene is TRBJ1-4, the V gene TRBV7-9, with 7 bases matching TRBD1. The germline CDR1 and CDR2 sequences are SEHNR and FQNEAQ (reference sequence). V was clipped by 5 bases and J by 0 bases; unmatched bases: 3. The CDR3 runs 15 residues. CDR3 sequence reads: CASSVQGSTNEKLFF. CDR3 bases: TGTGCCAGCAGCGTACAGGGGTCAACTAATGAAAAACTGTTTTTT.